The clone carrying this T cell receptor beta chain occurred a few times. Antigen specificity is unknown. Researchers reported sorting CD4+ naive, central memory, regulatory and stem cell-like memory cells via CD45RO/CCR7/CD25/CD127/CD95/CD27. Between the trimmed V and J ends, which lost 4 bases and 0 bases, there was a span of 8 bases. The CDR3 is made up of 14 amino acids. CDR1 and CDR2 from the germline V gene are ENHRY and SYGVKD. Reverse transcription of all isolated RNA meant that expressed TCRB transcripts were sequenced. Data came from immunoSEQ multiplex PCR; TCRdb stores just in-frame clones and leaves some out. The sample carries 430,000 or so clones, 11% recorded once. This sample stems from a study of beta chain features in type 1 diabetes. Study details: Sorted cells examined across all samples numbered 100 million to 140 million.

Findings and caveats of the study: At VDJ recombination sites, type 1 diabetes patients had fewer insertions and more deleted nucleotides.

The source of this sequence is a woman younger than 35 in good health. This chain connects TRBV10-3 to TRBJ2-3; unclear D gene. Sequences were obtained from naive CD4+ T cells from blood. DNA for the CDR3: TGTGCCATCAGTGGTTTCGACAGCACAGATACGCAGTATTTT. Amino acids: CAISGFDSTDTQYF.